This T cell receptor beta chain was obtained from a study of blood T cell repertoires in COVID-19. Overall study context: Specimens from acute and convalescent COVID-19 originated in the United States, Italy and Spain. Nucleic acid was either cDNA or gDNA, and it came from T cells, B-cell-depleted T cells, or PBMCs.

Unmatched junction bases numbered 3, after V lost 4 bases and J lost 3 bases. Germline V gene data show CDR1 as SGHNT and CDR2 as YYREEE (reference sequence). The CDR3 contains 14 residues. The assay was immunoSEQ multiplex PCR, and TCRdb's table has in-frame clones only and misses some. The sample shows about 100,000 clones, 79% of them seen only once. Sample: peripheral blood. The V call is TRBV5-4, the J call TRBJ2-3; 9 nucleotides line up with TRBD2. The clonotype originates from a woman aged 80 or over with active or convalescent COVID-19. The CDR3 protein is CASSPSGRTDTQYF. The CDR3 coding sequence is TGTGCCAGCAGCCCCAGCGGGAGGACAGATACGCAGTATTTT.